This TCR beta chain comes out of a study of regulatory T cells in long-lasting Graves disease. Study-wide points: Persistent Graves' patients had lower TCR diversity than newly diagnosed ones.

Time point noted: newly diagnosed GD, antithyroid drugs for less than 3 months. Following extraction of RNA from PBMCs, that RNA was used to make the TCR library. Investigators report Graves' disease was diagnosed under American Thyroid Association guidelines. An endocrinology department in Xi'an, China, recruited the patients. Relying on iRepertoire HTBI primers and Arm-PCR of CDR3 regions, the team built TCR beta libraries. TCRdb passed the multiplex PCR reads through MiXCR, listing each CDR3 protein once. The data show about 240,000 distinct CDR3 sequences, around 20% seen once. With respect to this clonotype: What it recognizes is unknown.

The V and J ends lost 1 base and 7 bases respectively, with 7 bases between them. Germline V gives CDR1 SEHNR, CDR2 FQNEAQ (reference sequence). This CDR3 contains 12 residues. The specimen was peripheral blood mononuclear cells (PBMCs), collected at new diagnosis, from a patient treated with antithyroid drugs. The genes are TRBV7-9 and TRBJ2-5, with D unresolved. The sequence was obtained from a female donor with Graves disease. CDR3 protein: CASSLELATQYF. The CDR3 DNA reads TGTGCCAGCAGCTTAGAGCTGGCGACCCAGTACTTC.